This T cell receptor beta chain was sequenced during a study of cytomegalovirus exposure and HLA in healthy donors. At the level of the study: About 85 million unique TCRs from HLA-typed donors were held in an early release of data.

Worth noting for this clone: Antigen unknown.

Whole-study findings and limits: Despite most TCR sequences being rare, some public TCRs occurred in many donors. In a later analysis, HLA-associated TCR beta chains were more clonally expanded than equally common others.

V was clipped by 4 bases and J by 2 bases; unmatched bases: 10. CDR3 length: 16 residues. Germline CDR1 KGHSH, CDR2 LQKENI. Primers included in the PCR were 60 Vbeta and 13 Jbeta primers. The data were produced by immunoSEQ multiplex PCR, yet TCRdb's version contains in-frame clones alone and is incomplete. The data show some 180,000 clones, roughly 87% seen once. The clonotype comes from a man in his forties or fifties in good health and CMV-seronegative. The chain is built from TRBV18 and TRBJ1-1, with 7 bases fitting TRBD1. Source material: PBMCs. This CDR3 is CASSLREGQLNTEAFF. The CDR3 DNA reads TGTGCCAGCTCACTACGAGAGGGACAGTTAAACACTGAAGCTTTCTTT.